The next 10 T cell receptor beta chains were all read from a single sample in a study of blood T cell repertoires in COVID-19. TCRdb keeps only in-frame clones here, not all; method: immunoSEQ multiplex PCR. This table has about 150,000 clones, roughly 80% appearing once. The sequenced sample consisted of peripheral blood. The receptors come from a man between 50 and 59 years old with acute or convalescent COVID-19.

V and J are TRBV5-1 and TRBJ2-1; tentative D call: TRBD1 (6 bases). V was pared by 2 bases and J by 5 bases, with 11 bases between. The CDR3 spans 14 residues. The V gene's germline CDR1 is SGHRS and CDR2 YFSETQ. CDR3 amino acids: CASSFQGSNNEQFF. Written as DNA, the CDR3 is TGCGCCAGCAGCTTTCAGGGGTCGAACAATGAGCAGTTCTTC.

The V and J genes are TRBV11-3 and TRBJ2-1; 7 nucleotides agree with TRBD1. J lost 12 bases, V lost 1 base, and 3 bases had no gene match. The CDR3 extends over 12 amino acids. The germline gives CDR1 SGHNT, CDR2 YENEEA. The CDR3 nucleotides are TGTGCCAGCAGCTTAGGTACAGGGGTGCAGTTCTTC. It translates to CASSLGTGVQFF.

CDR3 sequence (DNA): TGCGCCAGCAGCCCTTCTCCGGGACTAGCGGGGACTCGGGATACGCAGTATTTT. Translation gives CASSPSPGLAGTRDTQYF. The V call is TRBV5-1, the J call TRBJ2-3, with 13 bases matching TRBD2. Germline trimming cut 4 bases from V and 6 bases from J; bases unmatched to any gene: 14. CDR3 size: 18 residues. Per germline, CDR1 SGHRS and CDR2 YFSETQ. Based on the CDR3 plus reference TRBV5-1 and TRBJ2-3, the full variable domain is KAGVTQTPRYLIKTRGQQVTLSCSPISGHRSVSWYQQTPGQGLQFLFEYFSETQRNKGNFPGRFSGRQFSNSRSEMNVSTLELGDSALYLCASSPSPGLAGTRDTQYFGPGTRLTVL.

The V call is TRBV25-1, the J call TRBJ1-1; TRBD1 matches at 9 bases. The CDR3 totals 15 residues. Trimming cost V 8 bases and J 12 bases; bases outside gene matches: 19. Germline CDR1 MGHDK, CDR2 SYGVNS. As DNA, the CDR3 is TGTGCCAGCTCCCAAGGTTACCGGGACAGGGTTCGTACTTTCTTT. Translation: CASSQGYRDRVRTFF.

The rearrangement uses TRBV10-2 and TRBJ1-1; 7 bases align to TRBD1. V lost 3 bases to trimming and J lost 5 bases; unmatched junction nucleotides: 9. From germline, CDR1 is WSHSY and CDR2 SAAADI. The CDR3 is 15 amino acids. In nucleotides, the CDR3 is TGCGCCAGCAGTGATGTAGGGGGCGCGGAAACTGAAGCTTTCTTT. Translation gives CASSDVGGAETEAFF.

This clone was seen a few times. V is TRBV27 and J is TRBJ1-2; D not certain. Looked up from germline, CDR1 is MNHEY and CDR2 is SMNVEV (reference sequence). The CDR3 is 13 residues long. V lost 5 bases and J 2 bases, leaving 9 bases between the germline ends. The CDR3 DNA is TGTGCCAGCAGTCTCTCCACAAACTATGGCTACACCTTC. Translation gives CASSLSTNYGYTF.

The gene calls are TRBV6-1 and TRBJ1-2, with 9 bases fitting TRBD1. Germline CDR1 reads MNHNS; CDR2 reads SASEGT. The ends lost 2 bases at V and 8 bases at J; junction bases unmatched: 3. The CDR3 extends over 13 amino acids. CDR3 nucleotide sequence: TGTGCCAGCAGTGAAACAGGGGGCCAAGGCTACACCTTC. It is translated as CASSETGGQGYTF.

This clone was observed once. The chain has TRBV18 and TRBJ2-6, with TRBD1 matching 11 bases. The CDR3 is made up of 16 amino acids. The germline gives CDR1 KGHSH, CDR2 LQKENI. J was trimmed by 2 bases and V by 3 bases; bases with no gene match: 0. The CDR3 nucleotides are TGTGCCAGCTCACCGGGACAGGGGGCTGGGGCCAACGTCCTGACTTTC. Protein product: CASSPGQGAGANVLTF.

The chain employs TRBV5-1 and TRBJ1-6; TRBD1 matches 7 bases. The CDR3 is 15 residues long. The germline gives CDR1 SGHRS, CDR2 YFSETQ. Losses at the gene ends were 1 base for V and 7 bases for J; bases not matched to a gene: 5. CDR3 DNA: TGCGCCAGCAGCTTGTTCGGACAGGAAAATTCACCCCTCCACTTT. It encodes CASSLFGQENSPLHF.

CDR3 sequence: CSVYRSGTPIHQGDYGYTF. Here the CDR3 DNA reads TGCAGCGTCTACCGATCGGGGACACCTATACATCAGGGGGACTATGGCTACACCTTC. The genes are TRBV29-1 and TRBJ1-2, with TRBD1 matching 7 bases. This CDR3 is 19 amino acids long. The germline gives CDR1 SQVTM, CDR2 ANQGSEA. J gave up 3 bases and V 6 bases, and 25 bases lay outside the gene matches.